This TCR beta chain is from a study of PD-1 blockade in classical Hodgkin lymphoma. Study overall: The study gave patients nivolumab 3 mg/kg intravenously every 2 weeks.

Every one of the patients relapsed after autologous stem cell transplantation (brentuximab vedotin exposure was variable). Regarding this clone: Its antigen remains unknown.

Generated by immunoSEQ multiplex PCR, the TCRdb table keeps only in-frame clones and is missing some. The data show around 36,000 clones, approximately 87% seen once. Study-level findings and limits: When nivolumab was started under 1 year after ASCT, patients were excluded. Lower baseline TCR diversity was reported for newly diagnosed patients than for healthy donors. The study found complete responders had baseline diversity similar to newly diagnosed patients.

V lost 4 bases and J lost 2; bases outside the gene matches: 10. CDR3 length equals 16 residues. Per the germline V gene, CDR1 is MDHEN and CDR2 is SYDVKM. V usage is TRBV28 and J usage is TRBJ2-7, with 8 bases matching TRBD2. The sequenced sample was peripheral blood mononuclear cells (PBMCs), obtained at baseline. The receptor was derived from a human donor with classical Hodgkin lymphoma. The CDR3 reads CASSSPSERGTYEQYF. In DNA form, the CDR3 reads TGTGCCAGCAGTTCCCCTTCGGAGCGGGGGACCTACGAGCAGTACTTC.